Reported below is one T cell receptor (beta chain). This entry comes from a study of blood T cell repertoires in COVID-19. Whole-study context: Acute-phase and convalescent COVID-19 samples originated in the United States, Italy and Spain. From T cells, B-cell-depleted T cells, or PBMCs came the material, which was cDNA or gDNA.

In terms of age and location, participants ranged from roughly 18 to 100 years and lived in about 25 US areas. Germline loops: CDR1 MGHRA, CDR2 YSYEKL. With 0 bases clipped from V and 8 bases from J, the junction kept 9 bases outside the gene matches. There are 16 residues in the CDR3. Per the study methods: Nucleated cell counts were estimated from reference gene primer amplification. The protocol was immunoSEQ multiplex PCR, while the TCRdb copy is restricted to in-frame clones and leaves out a portion. D and trimming come from the DNA, and the V and J calls and clone size come from that table. The sample contains about 370,000 clones, roughly nine tenths of which appear only once.

The receptor's source is a man aged 18 to 30 who had recovered from COVID-19. Sequenced input: PBMCs or T cells enriched from blood (not recorded which). J is TRBJ1-4 and V is TRBV4-1; 7 nucleotides align to TRBD1. The CDR3 nucleotides read TGCGCCAGCAGCCAAGACCAAGGACAGGTCTGGGAAAAACTGTTTTTT. Amino acids: CASSQDQGQVWEKLFF.